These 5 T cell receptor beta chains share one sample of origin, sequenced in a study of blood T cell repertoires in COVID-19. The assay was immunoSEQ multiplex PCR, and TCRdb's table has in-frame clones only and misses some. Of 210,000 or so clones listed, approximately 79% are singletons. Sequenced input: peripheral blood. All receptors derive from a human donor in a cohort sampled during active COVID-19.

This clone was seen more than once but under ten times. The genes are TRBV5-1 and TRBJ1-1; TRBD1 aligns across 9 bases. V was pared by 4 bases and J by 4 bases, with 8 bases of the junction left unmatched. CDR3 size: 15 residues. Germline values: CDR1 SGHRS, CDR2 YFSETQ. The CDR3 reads CASSRRTGDGTEAFF. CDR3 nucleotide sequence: TGCGCCAGCAGCAGACGGACAGGGGACGGCACTGAAGCTTTCTTT. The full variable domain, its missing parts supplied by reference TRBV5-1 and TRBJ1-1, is KAGVTQTPRYLIKTRGQQVTLSCSPISGHRSVSWYQQTPGQGLQFLFEYFSETQRNKGNFPGRFSGRQFSNSRSEMNVSTLELGDSALYLCASSRRTGDGTEAFFGQGTRLTVV.

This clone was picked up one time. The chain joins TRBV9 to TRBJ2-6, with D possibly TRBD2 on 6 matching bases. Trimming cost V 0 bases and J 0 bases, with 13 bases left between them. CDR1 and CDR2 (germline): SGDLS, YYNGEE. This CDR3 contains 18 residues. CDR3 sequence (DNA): TGTGCCAGCAGCGTAGGGGCTAGCGCGAGCTCTGGGGCCAACGTCCTGACTTTC. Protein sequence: CASSVGASASSGANVLTF. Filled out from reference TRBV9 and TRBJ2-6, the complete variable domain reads DSGVTQTPKHLITATGQRVTLRCSPRSGDLSVYWYQQSLDQGLQFLIQYYNGEERAKGNILERFSAQQFPDLHSELNLSSLELGDSALYFCASSVGASASSGANVLTFGAGSRLTVL.

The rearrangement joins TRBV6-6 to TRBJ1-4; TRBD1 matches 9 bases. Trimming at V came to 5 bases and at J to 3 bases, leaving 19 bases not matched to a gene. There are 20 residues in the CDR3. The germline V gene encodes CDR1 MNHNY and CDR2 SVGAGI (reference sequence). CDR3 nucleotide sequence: TGTGCCAGCAGTCCAGGACCGGGACAGGGTAGGGCATTAGCTAATGAAAAACTGTTTTTT. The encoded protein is CASSPGPGQGRALANEKLFF.

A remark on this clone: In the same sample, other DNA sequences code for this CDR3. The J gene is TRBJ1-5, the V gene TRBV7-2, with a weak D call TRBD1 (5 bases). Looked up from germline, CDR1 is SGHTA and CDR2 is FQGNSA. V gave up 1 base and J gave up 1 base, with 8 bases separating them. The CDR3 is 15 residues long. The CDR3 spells CASSLVGVSNQPQHF. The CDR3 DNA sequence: TGTGCCAGCAGCTTAGTAGGGGTGAGCAATCAGCCCCAGCATTTT.

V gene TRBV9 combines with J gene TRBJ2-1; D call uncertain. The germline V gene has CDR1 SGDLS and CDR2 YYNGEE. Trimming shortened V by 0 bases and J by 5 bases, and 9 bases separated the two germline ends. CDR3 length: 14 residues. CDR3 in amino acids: CASSVATVNNEQFF. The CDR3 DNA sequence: TGTGCCAGCAGCGTAGCCACGGTCAACAATGAGCAGTTCTTC.